A selection of T cell receptor beta chains follows, all from one sample in a study of molecular identifiers for immune sequencing clone quantification. TCRdb passed the PCR reads through MiXCR, listing each CDR3 protein once. The sample has about 640,000 distinct CDR3 sequences, 20% seen once. The specimen was naive CD8+ T cells from blood, with Jurkat cell RNA spiked in. Every receptor here comes from a human donor in good health. Some libraries in this study had Jurkat cell RNA spiked in. CDR3s include the opening cysteine and the closing phenylalanine or tryptophan. A D gene is named only where the DNA matches it firmly. A row's size may be missing; if present it is once, few, many or a size class.

>TRBV7-2|TRBJ1-5|TRBD1|many|15
TGTGCCAGCAGCTTCAGTAGGGGGCTGAGTCAGCCCCAGCATTTT
CASSFSRGLSQPQHF
>TRBV4-3|TRBJ2-3|.|many|15
TGCGCCAGCAGCCAAGAGAGTATTCGCACAGATACGCAGTATTTT
CASSQESIRTDTQYF
>TRBV9|TRBJ2-5|TRBD2|many|13
TGTGCCAGCAGCGGACTAGCGGGAGAGACCCAGTACTTC
CASSGLAGETQYF
>TRBV7-6|TRBJ2-1|.|.|16
TGTGCCAGCAGCTTAGTCCCTGAGGGGGGGTTGGATGAGCAGTTCTTC
CASSLVPEGGLDEQFF
>TRBV5-4|TRBJ2-7|TRBD2|few|15
TGTGCCAGCAGCTTGCTTCTAGCGGGAACCTACGAGCAGTACTTC
CASSLLLAGTYEQYF
>TRBV7-2|TRBJ2-1|.|many|15
TGTGCCAGCTTAGGGCCCCAAATCTCCTACAATGAGCAGTTCTTC
CASLGPQISYNEQFF
>TRBV5-6|TRBJ1-2|.|.|15
TGTGCCAGCAGTGAAGAACAGGGCTTCGTTTATGGCTACACCTTC
CASSEEQGFVYGYTF
>TRBV7-9|TRBJ1-4|TRBD1|few|12
TGTGCCAGCCGGGCAGGGGGGGGAAAACTGTTTTTT
CASRAGGGKLFF
>TRBV5-4|TRBJ1-1|.|many|11
TGTGCCAGCAGCTCTGAGACTGAAGCTTTCTTT
CASSSETEAFF
>TRBV4-1|TRBJ2-7|.|many|14
TGCGCCAGCAGCCAAGCCGTCAGTTTCTACGAGCAGTACTTC
CASSQAVSFYEQYF
>TRBV27|TRBJ1-5|.|many|15
TGTGCCAGCAGTGGTGCCCCGCGGGGCAATCAGCCCCAGCATTTT
CASSGAPRGNQPQHF
>TRBV4-1|TRBJ2-3|TRBD1|many|15
TGCGCCAGCAGCCCGCCGGGACAGGGAGGGGATACGCAGTATTTT
CASSPPGQGGDTQYF
>TRBV14|TRBJ1-2|TRBD1|many|15
TGTGCCAGCAGCAAAACAGGGGACGGTGACTATGGCTACACCTTC
CASSKTGDGDYGYTF
>TRBV15|TRBJ2-7|.|many|13
TGTGCCACCAGCCCAGGTGAAGCCTACGAGCAGTACTTC
CATSPGEAYEQYF
>TRBV5-5|TRBJ1-1|TRBD1|many|14
TGTGCCAGCACCCAGGGGGCAGCGGACACTGAAGCTTTCTTT
CASTQGAADTEAFF
>TRBV6-6|TRBJ2-3|.|.|16
TGTGCCAGCAGTCCATACCGGACAGAGGGGGCAGATACGCAGTATTTT
CASSPYRTEGADTQYF
>TRBV28|TRBJ2-5|TRBD2|.|13
TGTGCCAGCATCCCGGGGGGGCAAGAGACCCAGTACTTC
CASIPGGQETQYF
>TRBV15|TRBJ1-4|.|many|15
TGTGCCACCAGCAGATCGGGGGACGGGAATGAAAAACTGTTTTTT
CATSRSGDGNEKLFF
>TRBV7-2|TRBJ2-1|.|many|13
TGTGCCAGCAGCTTAACGGTTGAGAATGAGCAGTTCTTC
CASSLTVENEQFF
>TRBV9|TRBJ1-1|.|many|15
TGTGCCAGCAGCGTACAGGGGCGGGCGGACACTGAAGCTTTCTTT
CASSVQGRADTEAFF
>TRBV4-3|TRBJ1-1|.|many|15
TGCGCCAGCAGCCAAGATCGGGGGGCTGGCACTGAAGCTTTCTTT
CASSQDRGAGTEAFF
>TRBV6-2/TRBV6-3|TRBJ2-3|.|many|15
TGTGCCAGCAGTTCACTAGCCGGACCCACAGATACGCAGTATTTT
CASSSLAGPTDTQYF
>TRBV13|TRBJ2-4|TRBD2|many|17
TGTGCCAGCAGCCCCCCCGCCGAGCGGGAGGCCAAAAACATTCAGTACTTC
CASSPPAEREAKNIQYF
>TRBV27|TRBJ2-4|TRBD2|.|15
TGTGCCAGCACCACACTAGCGGGAGTCAAAAACATTCAGTACTTC
CASTTLAGVKNIQYF
>TRBV27|TRBJ1-5|.|many|15
TGTGCCAGCGATAGACGTGATGAGGGGAAACAGCCCCAGCATTTT
CASDRRDEGKQPQHF
>TRBV27|TRBJ1-6|.|many|15
TGTGCCAGCAGTTACGGGTTAACCTATAATTCACCCCTCCACTTT
CASSYGLTYNSPLHF
>TRBV10-2|TRBJ2-2|TRBD2|.|18
TGCGCCAGCAGTGAGTCCCGACTAGCGGGAGATCCCACCGGGGAGCTGTTTTTT
CASSESRLAGDPTGELFF
>TRBV4-1|TRBJ2-7|.|many|13
TGCGCCAGCAGCCCCCGGAAGGGTTACGAGCAGTACTTC
CASSPRKGYEQYF
>TRBV19|TRBJ2-2|TRBD1|.|16
TGTGCCAGTAGTGTTGACAGGGTGTTAACGACCGGGGAGCTGTTTTTT
CASSVDRVLTTGELFF
>TRBV5-1|TRBJ1-1|.|many|15
TGCGCCAGCAGCCTCTACGAGGAGATGGGGACTGAAGCTTTCTTT
CASSLYEEMGTEAFF
>TRBV30|TRBJ2-3|.|many|13
TGTGCCTACGTCGACAGCGGACCAGATACGCAGTATTTT
CAYVDSGPDTQYF
>TRBV28|TRBJ2-5|.|many|15
TGTGCCAGCAGTTTATATCAGGATTCTCAAGAGACCCAGTACTTC
CASSLYQDSQETQYF
>TRBV7-6|TRBJ2-7|TRBD1|few|15
TGTGCCAGCAGCACCGGACAGGGGCCCTCCTACGAGCAGTACTTC
CASSTGQGPSYEQYF
>TRBV10-3|TRBJ1-3|.|many|16
TGTGCCATCAGTGAGCCCAGCGTTTTCTCTGGAAACACCATATATTTT
CAISEPSVFSGNTIYF
>TRBV9|TRBJ2-3|TRBD2|few|16
TGTGCCAGCAGCGTAGCGCGGGACTACTTCACAGATACGCAGTATTTT
CASSVARDYFTDTQYF
>TRBV6-1|TRBJ2-5|TRBD1|few|15
TGTGCCAGCAGTGAAGGAGGGGGCTACGTTGAGACCCAGTACTTC
CASSEGGGYVETQYF
>TRBV2|TRBJ1-6|.|.|15
TGTGCCAGCTCAAACCCTTTCTCCTATAATTCACCCCTCCACTTT
CASSNPFSYNSPLHF
>TRBV9|TRBJ2-7|TRBD2|few|15
TGTGCCAGCAGCGTAGCGGCTAGCGGGAGGGCCGAGCAGTACTTC
CASSVAASGRAEQYF
>TRBV6-1|TRBJ2-1|.|few|12
TGTGCCAGCAGCCCGATTCAGGGGAAACAGTTCTTC
CASSPIQGKQFF
>TRBV2|TRBJ1-3|.|many|15
TGTGCCAGCAGTTTCGGGCGTAGCTCTGGAAACACCATATATTTT
CASSFGRSSGNTIYF
>TRBV15|TRBJ2-7|TRBD1|few|17
TGTGCCACCAGCAGCTCCAAGACAGGGCGCTTCTCCTACGAGCAGTACTTC
CATSSSKTGRFSYEQYF
>TRBV7-2|TRBJ2-2|.|.|16
TGTGCCAGCAGCTTAGCTCCAGGGTTGGGTACCGGGGAGCTGTTTTTT
CASSLAPGLGTGELFF
>TRBV6-5|TRBJ2-7|.|many|14
TGTGCCAGCAGTTACTCGAAGCGAAGCTACGAGCAGTACTTC
CASSYSKRSYEQYF
>TRBV4-3|TRBJ2-7|TRBD2|.|15
TGCGCCAGCAGCCAATCGACTAGCGGGGGTTACGAGCAGTACTTC
CASSQSTSGGYEQYF
>TRBV4-1|TRBJ1-6|TRBD1|many|15
TGCGCCAGCAGCCAGACCGGGACAGGGGTTTCACCCCTCCACTTT
CASSQTGTGVSPLHF
>TRBV4-3|TRBJ1-1|.|.|16
TGCGCCAGCAGCCAAGATCTAGGCTCCATGAACACTGAAGCTTTCTTT
CASSQDLGSMNTEAFF
>TRBV9|TRBJ2-3|.|.|16
TGTGCCAGCAGCGGGTGGCTTGTGGGAGCCACAGATACGCAGTATTTT
CASSGWLVGATDTQYF
>TRBV27|TRBJ2-1|.|few|12
TGTGCCAGCGCGGGGACTTACAATGAGCAGTTCTTC
CASAGTYNEQFF
>TRBV28|TRBJ2-2|TRBD1|many|16
TGTGCCAGCAGTATAGGGACAGGGGGATGGACCGGGGAGCTGTTTTTT
CASSIGTGGWTGELFF
>TRBV6-5|TRBJ2-3|TRBD2|few|13
TGTGTCACTTTAGCGGGGGGCACAGATACGCAGTATTTT
CVTLAGGTDTQYF
>TRBV7-9|TRBJ1-1|.|few|15
TGTGCCAGCAGCTTCCCCCCCTCACGGGGCACTGAAGCTTTCTTT
CASSFPPSRGTEAFF
>TRBV7-9|TRBJ1-2|.|.|16
TGTGCCAGCAGCCCCCTGGGAGGGAAAGACGGCTATGGCTACGCCTTC
CASSPLGGKDGYGYAF
>TRBV27|TRBJ2-7|TRBD1|many|14
TGTGCCAGCAGTTTTTCCGGGACAGGCTACGAGCAGTACTTC
CASSFSGTGYEQYF
>TRBV11-2|TRBJ2-1|.|many|12
TGTGCCAGCAGCCCTATGCACAATGAGCAGTTCTTC
CASSPMHNEQFF
>TRBV6-6|TRBJ2-7|.|many|13
TGTGCCAGCAGTTACTCGGGAAGATACGAGCAGTACTTC
CASSYSGRYEQYF
>TRBV4-3|TRBJ1-5|TRBD1|many|15
TGCGCCAGCAGCATGACAGGGGCCCCGAATCAGCCCCAGCATTTT
CASSMTGAPNQPQHF
>TRBV30|TRBJ1-5|.|few|13
TGTGCCTGGTCCCGGATCTTAGGGGATCCCCAGCATTTT
CAWSRILGDPQHF
>TRBV15|TRBJ2-5|TRBD1|few|15
TGTGCCACCACCAACGGACAGGGGGATGTCGAGACCCAGTACTTC
CATTNGQGDVETQYF
>TRBV12-3/TRBV12-4|TRBJ2-3|.|.|18
TGCGCCAGCAGGGGGATAGGGGGACTAGTGGTTGATGGAGATACGCAGTATTTT
CASRGIGGLVVDGDTQYF
>TRBV13|TRBJ2-7|TRBD1|.|15
TGTGCCAGCAGCCCCCCCGGGACAGGGGGTGGAGAGCAGTACTTC
CASSPPGTGGGEQYF